The source of this TCR beta chain is a study of shared clonotypes between healthy human individuals. The CDR3 sequence is 11 residues long. Between the trimmed V and J ends, which lost 5 bases and 1 base, there was a span of 2 bases. The germline CDR1 and CDR2 sequences are MNHNS and SASEGT. Findings and caveats of the study: Depth was large, yet rarefaction showed that sorted-subset sequencing was incomplete.

Repertoires were generated with immunoSEQ multiplex PCR, while TCRdb's copy carries only in-frame clones and drops some. This table has 2.5 million or so clones, roughly nine tenths appearing once. Note on this clone: Its specificity is unknown. Other DNA sequences in this sample translate to the same CDR3.

The material sequenced was naive CD4+ T cells sorted from blood. Subset given: CD45RA+ positively selected. The V gene is TRBV6-1, the J gene TRBJ1-1, with D uncertain. The sequence was collected from a man between 18 and 29 years old in good health. The chain's CDR3 is CASSPNTEAFF. CDR3 in DNA: TGTGCCAGCAGTCCGAACACTGAAGCTTTCTTT.